This T cell receptor beta chain is drawn from a study of T-cell memory formation after mild COVID-19. In the study overall: Across donors, TCR clusters were largely donor specific.

Overall study findings and caveats: Mostly located in CM and EM were contracting CD4+ clones, with contracting CD8+ clones located in EMRA. That cross-reactive memory joined was suggested by some responding clones appearing in pre-infection memory.

Libraries for TCRalpha and TCRbeta carried sample barcodes and unique molecular identifiers via 5'RACE. TCRdb reprocessed the 5' RACE reads with MiXCR, giving one entry per CDR3 protein. The sample has around 370,000 distinct CDR3 sequences, 20% to 25% seen once. Germline V lookup: CDR1 SEHNR, CDR2 FQNEAQ (reference sequence). V lost 3 bases, J lost 6 bases, and 8 bases lay in between. The CDR3 loop spans 12 amino acids. A note on this clonotype: Its antigen is not known.

The source material was PBMCs or a T cell subset sorted from them (not recorded which). The source is an adult woman who had mild COVID-19 (a few samples of this study predate the infection). Cell type and time point are not known. V gene TRBV7-9 combines with J gene TRBJ1-1; D gene uncertain. CDR3 nucleotides: TGTGCCAGCAGCTTCGGTGTCCCTGAAGCTTTCTTT. This codes for CASSFGVPEAFF.